This T cell receptor (beta chain) was recovered during a study of beta chain features in type 1 diabetes. Investigators reverse transcribed all isolated RNA, so they sequenced expressed TCRB transcripts. Produced via immunoSEQ multiplex PCR; TCRdb's table is partial and in-frame only. The sample lists a few hundred thousand clones; 25% to 30% were seen once. Germline V lookup: CDR1 MNHNS, CDR2 SASEGT. This CDR3 contains 13 residues. Trimming took off 6 bases at V and 4 bases at J, with 12 bases between the two ends. Sequencing was done on a sample of central memory CD4+ T cells from blood. V and J are TRBV6-1 and TRBJ1-1; perhaps TRBD1 as D (6 bases). The sequence came from a young man in good health. CDR3 nucleotides: TGTGCCAGCAGACAGGGAATGAGCACTGAAGCTTTCTTT. It encodes CASRQGMSTEAFF.